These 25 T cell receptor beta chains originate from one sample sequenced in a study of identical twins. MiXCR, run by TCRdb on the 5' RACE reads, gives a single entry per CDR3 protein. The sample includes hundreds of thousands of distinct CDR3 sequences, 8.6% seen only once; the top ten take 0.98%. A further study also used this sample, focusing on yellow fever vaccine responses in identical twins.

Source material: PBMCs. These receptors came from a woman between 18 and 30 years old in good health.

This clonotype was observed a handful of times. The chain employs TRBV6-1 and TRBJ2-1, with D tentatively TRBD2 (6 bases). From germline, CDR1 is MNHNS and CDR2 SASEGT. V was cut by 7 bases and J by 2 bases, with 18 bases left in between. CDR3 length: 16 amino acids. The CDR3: CASMLGSAGTYNEQFF. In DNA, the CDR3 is TGTGCCAGCATGCTCGGAAGTGCGGGGACCTACAATGAGCAGTTCTTC.

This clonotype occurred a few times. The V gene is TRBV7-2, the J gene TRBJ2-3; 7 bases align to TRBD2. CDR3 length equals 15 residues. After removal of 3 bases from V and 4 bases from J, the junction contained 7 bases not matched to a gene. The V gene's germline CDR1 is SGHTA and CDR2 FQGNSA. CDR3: CASSLLREGPDTQYF. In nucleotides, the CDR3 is TGTGCCAGCAGCTTGTTAAGGGAGGGCCCAGATACGCAGTATTTT. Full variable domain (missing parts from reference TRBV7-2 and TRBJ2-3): GAGVSQSPSNKVTEKGKDVELRCDPISGHTALYWYRQSLGQGLEFLIYFQGNSAPDKSGLPSDRFSAERTGGSVSTLTIQRTQQEDSAVYLCASSLLREGPDTQYFGPGTRLTVL.

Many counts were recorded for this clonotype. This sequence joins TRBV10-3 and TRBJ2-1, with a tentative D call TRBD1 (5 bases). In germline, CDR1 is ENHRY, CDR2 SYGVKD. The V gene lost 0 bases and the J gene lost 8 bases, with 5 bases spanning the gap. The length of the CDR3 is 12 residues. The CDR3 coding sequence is TGTGCCATCAGTGAGTCCAGGGATGAGCAGTTCTTC. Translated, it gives CAISESRDEQFF.

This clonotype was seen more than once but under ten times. CDR3 amino acids: CAIRGVRGQAETQYF. The CDR3, as DNA: TGTGCCATCAGAGGGGTCAGGGGGCAAGCAGAGACCCAGTACTTC. V gene TRBV10-3 combines with J gene TRBJ2-5; 8 bases line up with TRBD1. This CDR3 has 15 amino acids. Trimming at V came to 6 bases and at J to 4 bases, leaving 10 bases not matched to a gene. Germline V gene sequence: CDR1 ENHRY, CDR2 SYGVKD.

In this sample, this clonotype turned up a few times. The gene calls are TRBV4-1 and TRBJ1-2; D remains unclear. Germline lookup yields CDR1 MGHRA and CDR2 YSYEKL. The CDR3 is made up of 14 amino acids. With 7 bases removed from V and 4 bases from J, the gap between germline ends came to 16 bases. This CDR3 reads CASNSLRQTYGYTF. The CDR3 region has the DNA TGCGCCAGCAATTCGCTGCGGCAGACCTATGGCTACACCTTC.

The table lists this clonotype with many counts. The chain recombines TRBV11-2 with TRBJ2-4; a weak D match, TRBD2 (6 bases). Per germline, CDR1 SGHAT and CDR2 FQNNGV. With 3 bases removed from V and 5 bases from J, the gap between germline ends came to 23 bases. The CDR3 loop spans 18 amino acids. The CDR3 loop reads CASSLGGRLASAQNIQYF. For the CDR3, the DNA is TGTGCCAGCAGCTTGGGGGGACGGCTAGCGTCTGCCCAAAACATTCAGTACTTC.

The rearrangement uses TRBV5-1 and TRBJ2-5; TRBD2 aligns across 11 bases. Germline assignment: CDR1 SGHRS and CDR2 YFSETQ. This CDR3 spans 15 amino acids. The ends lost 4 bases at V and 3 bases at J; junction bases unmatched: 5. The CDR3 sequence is CASSKGTSGEETQYF. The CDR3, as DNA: TGCGCCAGCAGCAAAGGGACTAGCGGCGAAGAGACCCAGTACTTC.

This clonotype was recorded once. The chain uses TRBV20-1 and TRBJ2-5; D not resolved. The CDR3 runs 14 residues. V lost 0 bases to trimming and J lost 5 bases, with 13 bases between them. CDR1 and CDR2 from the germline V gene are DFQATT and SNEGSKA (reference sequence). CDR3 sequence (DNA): TGCAGTGCTAGAGAATCCGGGCCCACTGAGACCCAGTACTTC. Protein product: CSARESGPTETQYF.

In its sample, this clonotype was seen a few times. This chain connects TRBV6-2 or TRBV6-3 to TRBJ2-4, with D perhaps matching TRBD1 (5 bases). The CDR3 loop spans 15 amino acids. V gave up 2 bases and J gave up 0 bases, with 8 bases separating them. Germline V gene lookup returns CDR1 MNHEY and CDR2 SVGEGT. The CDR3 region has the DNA TGTGCCAGCAGTTACGAGACAGTAGCCAAAAACATTCAGTACTTC. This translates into CASSYETVAKNIQYF.

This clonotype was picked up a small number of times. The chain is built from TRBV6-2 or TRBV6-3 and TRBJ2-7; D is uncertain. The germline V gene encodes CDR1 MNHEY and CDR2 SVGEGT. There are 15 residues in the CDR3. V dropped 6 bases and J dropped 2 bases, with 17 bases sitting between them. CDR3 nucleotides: TGTGCCAGCAGGACCGGCACCCGAGATCCCTACGAGCAGTACTTC. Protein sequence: CASRTGTRDPYEQYF.

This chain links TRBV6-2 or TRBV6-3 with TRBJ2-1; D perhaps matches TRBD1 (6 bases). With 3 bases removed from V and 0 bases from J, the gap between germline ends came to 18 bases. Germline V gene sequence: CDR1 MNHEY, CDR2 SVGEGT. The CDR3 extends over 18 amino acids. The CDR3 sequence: CASSYLGANSGSYNEQFF. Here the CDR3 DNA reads TGTGCCAGCAGTTATTTGGGGGCAAACTCGGGCTCCTACAATGAGCAGTTCTTC.

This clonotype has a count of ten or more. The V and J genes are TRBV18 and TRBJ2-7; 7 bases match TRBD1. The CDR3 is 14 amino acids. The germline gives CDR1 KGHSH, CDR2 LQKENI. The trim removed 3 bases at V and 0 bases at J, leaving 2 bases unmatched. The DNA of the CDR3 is TGTGCCAGCTCACCGACAGGGCCCTCCTACGAGCAGTACTTC. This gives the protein CASSPTGPSYEQYF.

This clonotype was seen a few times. The CDR3 sequence is CASSTSGQTNTGELFF. The DNA for the CDR3 is TGTGCCAGCAGCACGTCCGGCCAGACGAACACCGGGGAGCTGTTTTTT. The chain combines TRBV7-9 with TRBJ2-2; D ambiguous. This CDR3 has 16 amino acids. Germline V CDR1 and CDR2: SEHNR, FQNEAQ (reference sequence). V was clipped by 5 bases and J by 0 bases, with 13 bases between them.

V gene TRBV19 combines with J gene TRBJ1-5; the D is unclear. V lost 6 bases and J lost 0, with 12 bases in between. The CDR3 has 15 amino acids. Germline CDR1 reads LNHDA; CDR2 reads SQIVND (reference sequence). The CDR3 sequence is CASSRTENSNQPQHF. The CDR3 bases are TGTGCCAGTAGCAGGACCGAGAATAGCAATCAGCCCCAGCATTTT.

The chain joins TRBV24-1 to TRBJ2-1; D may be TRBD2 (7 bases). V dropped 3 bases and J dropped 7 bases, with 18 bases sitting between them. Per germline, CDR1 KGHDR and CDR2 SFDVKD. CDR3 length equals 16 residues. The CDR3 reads CATSDKGGGPWNEQFF. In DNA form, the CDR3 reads TGTGCCACCAGTGATAAAGGGGGGGGCCCATGGAATGAGCAGTTCTTC.

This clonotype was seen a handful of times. The CDR3 here is CASSGWTGELFF. The CDR3 DNA is TGTGCCAGCAGCGGTTGGACCGGGGAGCTGTTTTTT. The rearrangement uses TRBV11-3 and TRBJ2-2, with D hard to call. The V end was cut by 5 bases, the J end by 5 bases, with 6 bases between. CDR1 and CDR2 (germline): SGHNT, YENEEA. The CDR3 is 12 residues long.

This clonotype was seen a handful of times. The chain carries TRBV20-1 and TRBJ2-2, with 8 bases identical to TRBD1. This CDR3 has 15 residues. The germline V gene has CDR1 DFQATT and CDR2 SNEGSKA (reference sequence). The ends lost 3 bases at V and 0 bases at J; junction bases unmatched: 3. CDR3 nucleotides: TGCAGTGCTAGGGGGGACAGGACGAACACCGGGGAGCTGTTTTTT. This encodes CSARGDRTNTGELFF.

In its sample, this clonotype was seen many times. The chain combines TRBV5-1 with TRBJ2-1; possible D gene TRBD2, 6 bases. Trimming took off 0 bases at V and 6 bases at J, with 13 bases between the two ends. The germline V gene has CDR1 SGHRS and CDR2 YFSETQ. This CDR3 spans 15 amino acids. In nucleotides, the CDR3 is TGCGCCAGCAGCTTGGATGGGCCAGCGGGCAATGAGCAGTTCTTC. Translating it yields CASSLDGPAGNEQFF.

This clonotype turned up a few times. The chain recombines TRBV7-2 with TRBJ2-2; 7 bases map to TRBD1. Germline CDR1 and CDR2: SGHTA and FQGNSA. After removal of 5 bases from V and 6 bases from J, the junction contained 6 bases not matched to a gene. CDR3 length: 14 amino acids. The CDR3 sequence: CASSPGQKPGELFF. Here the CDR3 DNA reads TGTGCCAGCAGCCCGGGACAGAAGCCCGGGGAGCTGTTTTTT.

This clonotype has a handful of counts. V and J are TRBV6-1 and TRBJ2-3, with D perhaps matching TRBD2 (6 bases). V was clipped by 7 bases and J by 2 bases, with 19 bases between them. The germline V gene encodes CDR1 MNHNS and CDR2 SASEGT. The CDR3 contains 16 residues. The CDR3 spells CASNPVAGGATDTQYF. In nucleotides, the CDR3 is TGTGCCAGCAATCCAGTCGCCGGGGGTGCCACAGATACGCAGTATTTT.

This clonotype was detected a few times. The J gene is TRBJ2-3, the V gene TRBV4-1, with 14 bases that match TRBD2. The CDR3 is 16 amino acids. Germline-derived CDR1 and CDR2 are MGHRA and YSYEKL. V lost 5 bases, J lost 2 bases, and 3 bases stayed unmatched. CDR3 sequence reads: CASSKGLAGATDTQYF. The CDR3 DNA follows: TGCGCCAGCAGCAAGGGACTAGCGGGAGCCACAGATACGCAGTATTTT.

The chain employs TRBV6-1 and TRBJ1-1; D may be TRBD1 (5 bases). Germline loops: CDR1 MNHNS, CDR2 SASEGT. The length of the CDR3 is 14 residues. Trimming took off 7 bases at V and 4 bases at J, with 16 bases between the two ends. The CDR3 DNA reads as TGTGCCAGCACAAAGGGCCCCGGGGGCACTGAAGCTTTCTTT. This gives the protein CASTKGPGGTEAFF.

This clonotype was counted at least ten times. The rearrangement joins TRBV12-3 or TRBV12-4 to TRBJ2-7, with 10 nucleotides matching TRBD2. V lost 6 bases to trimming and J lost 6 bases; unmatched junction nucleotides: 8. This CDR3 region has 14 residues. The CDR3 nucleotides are TGTGCCAGCAGACTCCTAGCGGGAGCCCGCGAGCAGTACTTC. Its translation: CASRLLAGAREQYF.

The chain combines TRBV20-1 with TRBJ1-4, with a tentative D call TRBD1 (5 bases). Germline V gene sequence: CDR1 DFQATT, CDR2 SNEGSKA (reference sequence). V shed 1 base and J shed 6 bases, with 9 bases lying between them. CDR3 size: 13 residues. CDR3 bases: TGCAGTGCTAGAGGGGGCATTGATGAAAAACTGTTTTTT. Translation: CSARGGIDEKLFF.

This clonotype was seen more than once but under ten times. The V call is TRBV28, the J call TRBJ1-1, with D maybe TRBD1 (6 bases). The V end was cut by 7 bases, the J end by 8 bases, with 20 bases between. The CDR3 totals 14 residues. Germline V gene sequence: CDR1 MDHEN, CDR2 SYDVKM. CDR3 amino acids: CASIPGWTADEAFF. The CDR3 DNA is TGTGCCAGCATTCCCGGGTGGACAGCCGACGAAGCTTTCTTT.